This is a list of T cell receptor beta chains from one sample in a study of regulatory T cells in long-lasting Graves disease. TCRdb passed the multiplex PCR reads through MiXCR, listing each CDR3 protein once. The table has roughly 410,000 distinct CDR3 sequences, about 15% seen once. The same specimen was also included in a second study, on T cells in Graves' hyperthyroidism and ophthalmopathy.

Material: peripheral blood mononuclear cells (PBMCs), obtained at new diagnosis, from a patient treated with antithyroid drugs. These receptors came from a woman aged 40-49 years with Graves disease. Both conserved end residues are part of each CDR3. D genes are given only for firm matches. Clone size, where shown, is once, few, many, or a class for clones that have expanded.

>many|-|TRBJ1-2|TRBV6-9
TGTGCCAGCAGTTACGGCCAGGGCGCCTATGGCTACACCTTC
CASSYGQGAYGYTF
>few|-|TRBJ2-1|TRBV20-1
TGCAGTGCTACCCAAGGGACCTCTTACAATGAGCAGTTCTTC
CSATQGTSYNEQFF
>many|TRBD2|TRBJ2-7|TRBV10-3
TGTGCCATCAGTGACCTAAAAGCGGGAGTTGGTTACGAGCAGTACTTC
CAISDLKAGVGYEQYF
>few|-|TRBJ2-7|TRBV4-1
TGCGCCAGCAGCACCCCGGGTGGAAGCTCCTACGAGCAGTACTTC
CASSTPGGSSYEQYF
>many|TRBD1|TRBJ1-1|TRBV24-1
TGTGCCCTAGGACAGGGTTGTACTGAAGCTTTCTTT
CALGQGCTEAFF
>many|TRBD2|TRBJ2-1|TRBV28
TGTGCCAGCGATCGATCATGGACTAGCGGGAGGTTAAGGGGGAATGAGCAGTTCTTC
CASDRSWTSGRLRGNEQFF
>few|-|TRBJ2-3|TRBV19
TGTGCCAGTAGTATAGATCTTAGCGGCCTCACAGATACGCAGTATTTT
CASSIDLSGLTDTQYF
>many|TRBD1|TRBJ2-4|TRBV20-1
TGCAGTGCCAGGGGGCAGGGGATAGCCAAAAACATTCAGTACTTC
CSARGQGIAKNIQYF
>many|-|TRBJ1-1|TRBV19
TGTGCCAGTAGCCCCTTCATGCCCGACGGAGCTTTCTTT
CASSPFMPDGAFF
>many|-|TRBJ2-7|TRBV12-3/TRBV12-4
TGTGCCAGCAGTTTTAACGCTGCGGGGCCCGTTTCCGAGCAGTACTTC
CASSFNAAGPVSEQYF
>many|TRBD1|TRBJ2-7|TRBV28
TGTGCCAGCGGCAGACAGGGGACCTACGAGCAGTACTTC
CASGRQGTYEQYF
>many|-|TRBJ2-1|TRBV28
TGTGCCAGCAGTTCAAAGGGGGGCCTTGGCAATGAGCAGTTCTTC
CASSSKGGLGNEQFF
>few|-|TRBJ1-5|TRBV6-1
TGTGCCAGCAGTGAACCTATATATCAGCCCCAGCATTTT
CASSEPIYQPQHF
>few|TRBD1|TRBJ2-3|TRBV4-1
TGCGCCAGCAGCCAAGCTGGGACAGGGGGAGATACGCAGTATTTT
CASSQAGTGGDTQYF
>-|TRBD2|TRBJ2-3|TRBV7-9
TGTGCCAGCAGCTTTAGCGGGGGCCCCGATACGCAGTATTTT
CASSFSGGPDTQYF
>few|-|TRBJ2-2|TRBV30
TGTGCCTGGAGTTCGCGACTAGCCGGGGAGCTGTTTTTT
CAWSSRLAGELFF